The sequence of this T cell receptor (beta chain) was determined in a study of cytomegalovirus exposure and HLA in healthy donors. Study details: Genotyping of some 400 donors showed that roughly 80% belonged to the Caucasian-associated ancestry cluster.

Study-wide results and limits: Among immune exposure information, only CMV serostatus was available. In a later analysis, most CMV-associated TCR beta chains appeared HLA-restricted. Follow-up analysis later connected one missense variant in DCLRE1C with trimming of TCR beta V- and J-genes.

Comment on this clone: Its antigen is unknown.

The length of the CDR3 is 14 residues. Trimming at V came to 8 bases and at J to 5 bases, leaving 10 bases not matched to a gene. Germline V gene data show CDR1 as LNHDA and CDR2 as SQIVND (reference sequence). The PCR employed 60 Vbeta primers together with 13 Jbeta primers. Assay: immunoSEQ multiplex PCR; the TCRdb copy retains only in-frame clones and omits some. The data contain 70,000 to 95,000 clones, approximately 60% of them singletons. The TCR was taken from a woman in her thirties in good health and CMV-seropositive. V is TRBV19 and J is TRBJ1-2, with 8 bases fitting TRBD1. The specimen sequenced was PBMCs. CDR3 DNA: TGTGCCAGTCTCCCCACAGGGGGAGGATATGGCTACACCTTC. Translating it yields CASLPTGGGYGYTF.